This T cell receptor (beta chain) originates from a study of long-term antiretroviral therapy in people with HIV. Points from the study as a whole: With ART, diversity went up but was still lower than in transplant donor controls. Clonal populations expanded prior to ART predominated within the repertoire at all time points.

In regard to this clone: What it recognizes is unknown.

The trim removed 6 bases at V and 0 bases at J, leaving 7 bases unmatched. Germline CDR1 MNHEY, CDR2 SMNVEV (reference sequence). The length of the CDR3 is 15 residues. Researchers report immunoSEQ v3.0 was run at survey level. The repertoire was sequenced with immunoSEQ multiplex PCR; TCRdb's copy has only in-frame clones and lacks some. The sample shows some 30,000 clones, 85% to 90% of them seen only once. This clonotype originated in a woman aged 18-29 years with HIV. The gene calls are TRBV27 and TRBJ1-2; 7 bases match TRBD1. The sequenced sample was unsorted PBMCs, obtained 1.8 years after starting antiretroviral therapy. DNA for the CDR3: TGTGCCAGCAGATCCGGACAGGTTGCTAACTATGGCTACACCTTC. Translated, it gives CASRSGQVANYGYTF.